A single sample gave rise to the 11 T cell receptor beta chains below, sequenced in a study of control samples from healthy donors and cancer patients. Sequenced by immunoSEQ multiplex PCR; TCRdb stores in-frame clones only, minus some. The sample holds around 250,000 clones, over 75% seen once. The sequencing sample was made of PBMCs. These receptor sequences come from a woman in her fifties or sixties with lung cancer.

This clone was counted between two and nine times. V usage is TRBV7-2 and J usage is TRBJ1-6; unclear D gene. Per the germline V gene, CDR1 is SGHTA and CDR2 is FQGNSA. This CDR3 region has 15 residues. Between the trimmed V and J ends, which lost 7 bases and 4 bases, there was a span of 14 bases. The CDR3 region has the DNA TGTGCCAGCACCGAGAACATGGGATATAATTCACCCCTCCACTTT. Its protein is CASTENMGYNSPLHF.

This chain uses TRBV19 with TRBJ2-3; D gene unclear. This CDR3 region has 12 residues. V shed 3 bases and J shed 4 bases, with 5 bases lying between them. CDR1 is LNHDA, CDR2 SQIVND, per germline (reference sequence). Here the CDR3 reads CASSMSADTQYF. The CDR3 DNA reads TGTGCCAGTAGTATGTCTGCAGATACGCAGTATTTT.

The genes are TRBV28 and TRBJ2-4; tentatively, D is TRBD2 (6 bases). V lost 7 bases and J 6 bases, leaving 19 bases between the germline ends. The CDR3 is made up of 15 amino acids. The V gene's germline CDR1 is MDHEN and CDR2 SYDVKM. The CDR3 DNA sequence: TGTGCCAGCACGGGCGGGGCCCGGGTGCGAAACATTCAGTACTTC. The encoded protein is CASTGGARVRNIQYF. The complete variable domain, with remaining parts taken from reference TRBV28 and TRBJ2-4, reads DVKVTQSSRYLVKRTGEKVFLECVQDMDHENMFWYRQDPGLGLRLIYFSYDVKMKEKGDIPEGYSVSREKKERFSLILESASTNQTSMYLCASTGGARVRNIQYFGAGTRLSVL.

The chain uses TRBV12-3 or TRBV12-4 and TRBJ1-5; tentative D call: TRBD1 (6 bases). The CDR3 is 13 residues long. Trimming cost V 4 bases and J 5 bases, with 9 bases left between them. Here the CDR3 DNA reads TGTGCCAGCAGTTGGGACATCGATCAGCCCCAGCATTTT. This codes for CASSWDIDQPQHF.

For the CDR3, the DNA is TGTGCCAGCAGCTTATTCGCCTGGGTGGGGGGAACCGGGGAGCTGTTTTTT. This sequence encodes CASSLFAWVGGTGELFF. The J gene is TRBJ2-2, the V gene TRBV7-2; the D gene is possibly TRBD2 (6 bases). Germline lookup yields CDR1 SGHTA and CDR2 FQGNSA. V lost 2 bases and J 5 bases, leaving 18 bases between the germline ends. The CDR3 loop spans 17 amino acids.

This chain links TRBV15 with TRBJ1-1, with TRBD1 as a possible D gene (6 bases). Deletions cut 0 bases from V and 0 bases from J, with 14 bases between. Germline assignment: CDR1 LNHNV and CDR2 YYDKDF (reference sequence). CDR3 length: 17 residues. The DNA of the CDR3 is TGTGCCACCAGCAGAGATCAGTGGGGGGCTATGAACACTGAAGCTTTCTTT. Translating it yields CATSRDQWGAMNTEAFF.

This rearrangement joins TRBV11-2 to TRBJ1-2; D is possibly TRBD1 (5 bases). Deletions cut 0 bases from V and 2 bases from J, with 25 bases between. Germline V gene lookup returns CDR1 SGHAT and CDR2 FQNNGV. CDR3 length: 20 residues. CDR3 bases: TGTGCCAGCAGCTTAGATTGGTTGGCCCGGCCCGGGACGGGGAACTATGGCTACACCTTC. It is translated as CASSLDWLARPGTGNYGYTF.

The rearrangement links TRBV7-3 to TRBJ1-1, with D unresolved. The CDR3 has 13 amino acids. Germline V gene data show CDR1 as SGHTA and CDR2 as FQGTGA. The V end was cut by 4 bases, the J end by 1 base, with 7 bases between. CDR3 amino acids: CASSSFQNTEAFF. Written as DNA, the CDR3 is TGTGCCAGCAGCTCCTTTCAGAACACTGAAGCTTTCTTT.

This chain joins TRBV7-9 and TRBJ1-1, with D perhaps matching TRBD1 (5 bases). This CDR3 region has 18 residues. The V end was cut by 1 base, the J end by 1 base, with 19 bases between. CDR1 SEHNR and CDR2 FQNEAQ come from the germline V gene (reference sequence). CDR3: CASSLEAGLGTANTEAFF. CDR3 coding DNA: TGTGCCAGCAGCTTAGAGGCGGGCCTGGGGACCGCGAACACTGAAGCTTTCTTT.

This clone was seen more than once but under ten times. The chain joins TRBV29-1 to TRBJ1-5, with D unclear. The CDR3 has 13 amino acids. Germline values: CDR1 SQVTM, CDR2 ANQGSEA. Trimming cost V 4 bases and J 3 bases, with 10 bases left between them. CDR3 DNA: TGCAGCGTTGGTTTGGAGTACAATCAGCCCCAGCATTTT. This translates into CSVGLEYNQPQHF. The full variable domain, completed using reference TRBV29-1 and TRBJ1-5, is SAVISQKPSRDICQRGTSLTIQCQVDSQVTMMFWYRQQPGQSLTLIATANQGSEATYESGFVIDKFPISRPNLTFSTLTVSNMSPEDSSIYLCSVGLEYNQPQHFGDGTRLSIL.

This clone was recorded only once. The rearrangement links TRBV28 to TRBJ1-4, with 8 bases lining up with TRBD1. CDR1 is MDHEN, CDR2 SYDVKM, per germline. The junction had 10 bases not matched to a gene; V was cut back by 5 bases and J by 8 bases. The CDR3 is 15 amino acids. This CDR3 reads CASSPRDRQLEKLFF. CDR3 DNA sequence: TGTGCCAGCAGTCCTCGGGACAGGCAATTGGAAAAACTGTTTTTT.